This T cell receptor beta chain appears in the sequencing data of a study of vaccination effects on CD4 cells after COVID-19. The study's findings and limits: Clones arising from infection and from vaccination showed marked clonal contraction late after vaccination. Spike-reactive clones found after vaccination in convalescents were mainly new vaccine-induced clones.

Viral peptide pools were used in the ViraFEST assay to expand antigen-specific CD4+ T cells, and sequencing came afterward. On approximately day 9 of culture, CD4+ T cells were separated out. A positive SARS-CoV-2 PCR test fell between March and December 2020. Each culture well received approximately 2 million PBMC. These cells were then cultured in IMDM with approximately 10 IU/ml IL-2 and 10 ug/ml peptides. Germline lookup yields CDR1 LNHDA and CDR2 SQIVND (reference sequence). Losses at the gene ends were 5 bases for V and 1 base for J; bases not matched to a gene: 7. This CDR3 region has 15 residues. Concerning this clone itself: Antigen unknown.

Assay: immunoSEQ multiplex PCR; the TCRdb copy retains only in-frame clones and omits some. The table includes around 50,000 clones, 76% detected once. The material was CD4+ T cells from PBMCs cultured with HIV peptides, obtained before COVID-19 vaccination. Subset reported: HIV-1 Nef peptide pool negative control/reference culture. The V gene is TRBV19, the J gene TRBJ2-7, with TRBD1 identical over 8 bases. This TCR derives from a human donor who had a prior SARS-CoV-2 infection. The CDR3 DNA follows: TGTGCCAGTAGTTCGCCAGGGGGCACTTCCTACGAGCAGTACTTC. It yields the protein CASSSPGGTSYEQYF.